This TCR beta chain was recorded in a study of blood T cell repertoires in COVID-19. Trimming at V came to 5 bases and at J to 6 bases, leaving 10 bases not matched to a gene. Per germline, CDR1 SGHTA and CDR2 FQGTGA. The CDR3 totals 17 residues. Sequencing used immunoSEQ multiplex PCR; TCRdb keeps in-frame clones, though not all of them. The repertoire has just over 250,000 clones, approximately 88% of them found once; the top ten carry about 10%. The rearrangement joins TRBV7-3 to TRBJ2-3, with 14 bases fitting TRBD2. Sequencing was carried out using peripheral blood. This receptor was taken from a woman in her 70s with COVID-19, enrolled during active disease. The CDR3 bases are TGTGCCAGCAGCCTCTTGGACGGGACTAGCGGGAGTGATACGCAGTATTTT. This encodes CASSLLDGTSGSDTQYF.